This T cell receptor beta chain derives from a study of T-cell reconstitution after alpha-beta-depleted transplantation in children. The library targeted TCRbeta and was prepared with unique molecular identifiers. TCRdb re-analysed the PCR reads in MiXCR, keeping a single row per CDR3 protein. The sample carries approximately 500,000 distinct CDR3 sequences, over 9.5% recorded once. Findings and limits, study-wide: Alpha-beta T cells present about two months after transplant were reported to originate from several hundred expanded graft clones. Fresh T-cell production supplied most of the T-cell counts and diversity seen one year after transplant. Surviving recipient T cells and thymic progenitors produced the high day-60 TCRbeta diversity seen in some patients.

This clonotype was counted at least ten times. Its antigen is unknown. Per germline, CDR1 MNHEY and CDR2 SMNVEV (reference sequence). This CDR3 is built from 13 residues. Trimming cost V 6 bases and J 6 bases, with 12 bases left between them. The TCR originated in a child aged 2-9 years with inherited bone marrow failure, due to receive a stem cell transplant. This specimen was PBMCs, taken before TCRalphabeta/CD19-depleted stem cell transplant. The chain combines TRBV27 with TRBJ2-1; D gene unclear. CDR3 sequence: CASSPYPPNEQFF. The DNA for the CDR3 is TGTGCCAGCAGCCCTTATCCTCCCAATGAGCAGTTCTTC.